The present T cell receptor (beta chain) was sequenced within a study of technical replicates of blood from a few donors. Data came from immunoSEQ multiplex PCR; TCRdb stores just in-frame clones and leaves some out. The top ten hold about 0.31% of the sample, which has some 80,000 clones, 96% seen once. Sequencing input: T cells isolated from PBMCs. The sequence was collected from a human donor in good health.

CDR3 coding DNA: TGTGCCAGCAGTTATGAAGGGCGGGTCACTGAAGCTTTCTTT. This sequence encodes CASSYEGRVTEAFF. V and J are TRBV27 and TRBJ1-1; D not resolved. V lost 4 bases and J lost 4, with 13 bases in between. CDR3 length equals 14 residues. The V gene's germline CDR1 is MNHEY and CDR2 SMNVEV (reference sequence).